The T cell receptor beta chain described here comes from a study of Ad26.COV2.S vaccination and SARS-CoV-2 variants. General study findings and limits: Similar non-spike TCR breadth was observed in recipients of vaccine and of placebo. Assessments of TCR breadth and depth may have underestimated the total T cell responses.

Notes on this clone: What it binds is unknown.

Treatment in this sample: 15 to 20 received Ad26.COV2.S at low or high dose, single or two shots; 5 received placebo; per-sample allocation not given. Material that was analyzed had been drawn on day 63 after the first vaccine or placebo injection. Donor was an adult aged 18-55 years in Boston. The protocol was immunoSEQ multiplex PCR, while the TCRdb copy is restricted to in-frame clones and leaves out a portion. The sample records roughly 320,000 clones, around 86% being singletons. V gave up 5 bases and J gave up 0 bases, with 13 bases separating them. This CDR3 is 16 amino acids long. Germline V gene lookup returns CDR1 LNHDA and CDR2 SQIVND (reference sequence).

The sample was peripheral blood, taken in a trial of Ad26.COV2.S vaccine versus placebo. The genes are TRBV19 and TRBJ1-4, with D uncertain. This clonotype was obtained from a person between 18 and 65 years old who received the Ad26.COV2.S COVID-19 vaccine or a placebo. In DNA form, the CDR3 reads TGTGCCAGTAGTCAACCCGGATCTGCAACTAATGAAAAACTGTTTTTT. It specifies CASSQPGSATNEKLFF.